This paragraph reports one T cell receptor beta chain. The sample comes from a study of T cells after yellow fever vaccination. The CDR3 covers 15 residues. Germline V gene sequence: CDR1 DFQATT, CDR2 SNEGSKA (reference sequence). V was trimmed by 2 bases and J by 6 bases, leaving 14 bases between them. Each CDR3 protein gets one entry after TCRdb re-called the 5' RACE reads with MiXCR. The data show about 300,000 distinct CDR3 sequences, roughly 4% seen once. The sequences come from PBMCs, collected 5 days after the yellow fever booster vaccination. V and J are TRBV20-1 and TRBJ1-6; D uncertain. The TCR was taken from a man aged 18 to 30 who received the YFV17D yellow fever vaccine. Here the CDR3 reads CSARSRQTTNSPLHF. CDR3 sequence (DNA): TGCAGTGCTAGATCTCGGCAGACAACTAATTCACCCCTCCACTTT.